The 20 T cell receptor beta chains in this list originate from one sample, sequenced in a study of shared clonotypes between healthy human individuals. Clones were read by immunoSEQ multiplex PCR, and TCRdb kept only the in-frame ones, dropping some. The table has approximately 100,000 clones, more than 65% seen once. The sample consisted of memory CD8+ T cells sorted from blood. Subset given: CD45RO+ cells pooled with CCR7-negative TemRA cells. These receptor sequences come from a woman in her twenties or thirties in good health.

The rearrangement links TRBV29-1 to TRBJ1-2; D is ambiguous. Germline CDR1 reads SQVTM; CDR2 reads ANQGSEA. The CDR3 runs to 14 residues. Trimming stripped 3 bases from V and 1 base from J, with 12 bases between. The CDR3 DNA reads as TGCAGCGTTGATCAAAGGTCGATTAACTATGGCTACACCTTC. Translation: CSVDQRSINYGYTF.

About this clone itself: At one boundary the junction diverges from the germline segment, which might be a read error. The chain employs TRBV19 and TRBJ1-5, with D possibly being TRBD1 (6 bases). The CDR3 consists of 17 residues. Germline V gene lookup returns CDR1 LNHDA and CDR2 SQIVND (reference sequence). DNA for the CDR3: TGTGCCAGTAGTTTAGACTTGGGGGCGTGGGACAATCAGCCCCAGCATTTT. Its protein is CASSLDLGAWDNQPQHF.

The chain combines TRBV6-6 with TRBJ1-1; D is ambiguous. The CDR3 consists of 13 residues. V lost 5 bases and J 6 bases, leaving 13 bases between the germline ends. From germline, CDR1 is MNHNY and CDR2 SVGAGI (reference sequence). CDR3 in amino acids: CASSRTDRAEAFF. Here the CDR3 DNA reads TGTGCCAGCAGTCGCACGGATCGGGCTGAAGCTTTCTTT.

The rearrangement joins TRBV7-8 to TRBJ2-2, with 13 bases matching TRBD2. CDR3 length: 18 amino acids. CDR1 is SGHVS and CDR2 is FQNEAQ in the germline V gene. After removal of 3 bases from V and 6 bases from J, the junction contained 10 bases not matched to a gene. CDR3 amino acids: CASSFLHGLAGVAGELFF. For the CDR3, the DNA is TGTGCCAGCAGCTTTCTCCACGGACTAGCGGGAGTTGCCGGGGAGCTGTTTTTT.

The chain joins TRBV7-8 to TRBJ2-2; tentatively, D is TRBD2 (6 bases). The germline V gene encodes CDR1 SGHVS and CDR2 FQNEAQ. Trimming pared 7 bases from V and 3 bases from J, leaving 15 bases between. The CDR3 runs to 15 residues. CDR3 in amino acids: CASTPLGGDTGELFF. The DNA of the CDR3 is TGTGCCAGCACCCCCTTGGGGGGAGACACCGGGGAGCTGTTTTTT.

This clone was counted between two and nine times. The CDR3 protein is CASAAPGSDTGELFF. The CDR3 nucleotides are TGTGCCAGCGCGGCCCCCGGGTCGGACACCGGGGAGCTGTTTTTT. This chain links TRBV19 with TRBJ2-2; D remains unclear. The length of the CDR3 is 15 residues. CDR1 is LNHDA and CDR2 is SQIVND in the germline V gene (reference sequence). V was clipped by 9 bases and J by 3 bases, with 17 bases between them.

The chain uses TRBV13 and TRBJ1-1; no clear D gene. The CDR3 has 15 amino acids. Germline V gene lookup returns CDR1 PRHDT and CDR2 FYEKMQ (reference sequence). Trimming cost V 1 base and J 1 base, with 10 bases left between them. The CDR3 DNA follows: TGTGCCAGCAGCTTAGAGGGTGAGGCGAACACTGAAGCTTTCTTT. It yields the protein CASSLEGEANTEAFF.

This clone appeared a single time. This chain links TRBV15 with TRBJ2-5; 8 positions match TRBD2. V was pared by 5 bases and J by 5 bases, with 10 bases of the junction left unmatched. The CDR3 covers 15 residues. Germline loops: CDR1 LNHNV, CDR2 YYDKDF (reference sequence). The CDR3 protein is CATSPTAGGSETQYF. The CDR3 DNA sequence: TGTGCCACCAGCCCGACGGCGGGGGGTTCGGAGACCCAGTACTTC.

This chain uses TRBV14 with TRBJ2-5; perhaps D is TRBD1 or TRBD2 (6 bases each). This CDR3 has 16 residues. Germline V gene sequence: CDR1 SGHDN, CDR2 FVKESK. V lost 3 bases to trimming and J lost 7 bases, with 21 bases between them. The CDR3 protein is CASSQMPLGGLGTQYF. The CDR3 nucleotides are TGTGCCAGCAGCCAGATGCCCCTGGGGGGCCTGGGGACCCAGTACTTC.

This clone has only a few counts. The J gene is TRBJ2-7, the V gene TRBV9; 7 bases align to TRBD2. Trimming took 1 base from V and 1 from J; bases not matched to a gene: 5. Germline CDR1 reads SGDLS; CDR2 reads YYNGEE. The CDR3 has 15 residues. In DNA form, the CDR3 reads TGTGCCAGCAGCGTACATAGCGGGCCTTCCTACGAGCAGTACTTC. Its protein product is CASSVHSGPSYEQYF.

J is TRBJ1-2 and V is TRBV6-1; D remains ambiguous. CDR1 and CDR2 (germline): MNHNS, SASEGT. The CDR3 length is 16 residues. Trimming took 3 bases from V and 2 from J, leaving 16 bases between them. The CDR3 is CASSDPSISGNYGYTF. In DNA form, the CDR3 reads TGTGCCAGCAGTGACCCCTCGATATCAGGCAACTATGGCTACACCTTC.

The chain joins TRBV6-1 to TRBJ2-1; the D gene could be TRBD1 or TRBD2 (5 bases each). Germline lookup yields CDR1 MNHNS and CDR2 SASEGT. The CDR3 is made up of 17 amino acids. V was cut by 2 bases and J by 0 bases, with 14 bases left in between. This chain's CDR3 is CASSEIPAGSSYNEQFF. In nucleotides, the CDR3 is TGTGCCAGCAGTGAAATCCCAGCAGGGAGCTCCTACAATGAGCAGTTCTTC.

This clone was recorded once. The chain employs TRBV5-4 and TRBJ2-7, with D perhaps matching TRBD1 (6 bases). The CDR3 has 15 residues. The V end lost 4 bases, the J end lost 4 bases, and 18 bases lay between the germline ends. CDR1 is SGHNT, CDR2 YYREEE, per germline (reference sequence). The CDR3 DNA reads TGTGCCAGCAGCGCTAACAGGGAAATGACTTACGAGCAGTACTTC. Translating gives CASSANREMTYEQYF.

The chain recombines TRBV9 with TRBJ2-5; 11 nucleotides match TRBD2. V trimming: 4 bases; J trimming: 3 bases; junction bases outside the gene matches: 5. This CDR3 has 15 amino acids. Looked up from germline, CDR1 is SGDLS and CDR2 is YYNGEE. Here the CDR3 reads CASSSPGLAEETQYF. DNA for the CDR3: TGTGCCAGCAGCTCTCCGGGACTAGCGGAAGAGACCCAGTACTTC.

In this sample, this clone turned up once. The chain employs TRBV28 and TRBJ1-1; tentatively, D is TRBD1 (5 bases). The CDR3 is made up of 16 amino acids. Germline loops: CDR1 MDHEN, CDR2 SYDVKM. Between the trimmed V and J ends, which lost 1 base and 3 bases, there was a span of 15 bases. CDR3 bases: TGTGCCAGCAGTTTATCAACAGAGGGGTCGTACACTGAAGCTTTCTTT. It codes for CASSLSTEGSYTEAFF.

This clone was seen at least ten times. The chain joins TRBV6-5 to TRBJ2-7, with 13 bases aligning to TRBD2. The CDR3 is 15 residues long. CDR1 and CDR2 from the germline V gene are MNHEY and SVGAGI. V shed 5 bases and J 5 bases; nucleotides not matched to a gene: 6. CDR3 protein: CASSRTSGSADEQYF. The CDR3 DNA reads as TGTGCCAGCAGTAGGACTAGCGGGAGCGCAGACGAGCAGTACTTC.

This clone was counted ten times or more. The CDR3 region is CASSPYRSNNEKLFF. The CDR3 DNA follows: TGTGCCAGCAGTCCTTACAGGTCGAATAATGAAAAACTGTTTTTT. The chain carries TRBV6-1 and TRBJ1-4, with D tentatively TRBD1 (5 bases). From germline, CDR1 is MNHNS and CDR2 SASEGT. There are 15 residues in the CDR3. Trimming cost V 5 bases and J 4 bases, with 14 bases left between them.

J is TRBJ2-7 and V is TRBV4-1, with D uncertain. Trimming left V 0 bases short and J 2 bases short, with 11 bases between. This CDR3 comprises 15 residues. In germline, CDR1 is MGHRA, CDR2 YSYEKL. CDR3 sequence (DNA): TGCGCCAGCAGCCAAGAGTTGTTCGTCCCCTACGAGCAGTACTTC. Translating gives CASSQELFVPYEQYF.

The J gene is TRBJ2-1, the V gene TRBV10-1; D assignment may be TRBD1 or TRBD2 (6 bases each). The CDR3 contains 14 residues. Germline CDR1 WNHNN, CDR2 SYGVQD (reference sequence). V was shortened by 4 bases and J by 7 bases, with 14 bases between the two germline ends. The chain's CDR3 is CASSVRGGGNEQFF. The CDR3 bases are TGCGCCAGCAGTGTGCGTGGAGGGGGAAATGAGCAGTTCTTC.

This chain links TRBV4-1 with TRBJ2-2; D might be TRBD1 (5 bases). Germline V gene data show CDR1 as MGHRA and CDR2 as YSYEKL. The CDR3 consists of 16 residues. V gave up 4 bases and J gave up 1 base, with 13 bases separating them. In DNA form, the CDR3 reads TGCGCCAGCAGCCCCCCAAGGGGAATGAACACCGGGGAGCTGTTTTTT. It encodes CASSPPRGMNTGELFF.